There are many counts of the clone carrying this T cell receptor (beta chain). In germline, CDR1 is KGHSH, CDR2 LQKENI. The CDR3 totals 11 residues. Trimming left V 8 bases short and J 7 bases short, with 11 bases between. The data were obtained in a study of Graves' ophthalmopathy and Graves' hyperthyroidism. TCR beta CDR3 amplification used RNA transcripts. The library came from an HTBI-primed first-round RT-PCR and a second-round multiplex PCR. Via MiXCR, TCRdb re-called the multiplex PCR reads, giving one row per CDR3 protein. There are 150,000 or so distinct CDR3 sequences in the sample; 37% occur only once, and 4.5% to 6% lies in the top ten. If patients had other autoimmune diseases, uncontrolled infections, pregnancy or lactation, they were excluded.

The sequencing input was peripheral blood. The receptor's source is a woman between 35 and 50 years old with Graves' ophthalmopathy. The chain joins TRBV18 to TRBJ1-2; D remains unclear. The CDR3 DNA is TGTGCCAGCCCACAAGGGATTGGCTACACCTTC. Protein product: CASPQGIGYTF.